Listed here are 14 T cell receptor beta chains from one sample, sequenced in a study of graft-versus-host responses after intestinal transplantation (dated by TCRdb to the early 2020s). Library method: the immunoSEQ multiplex PCR assay. Held by TCRdb, this immuneACCESS table contains in-frame sequences only and omits some clones. Under half of the omission traces to an unresolved V gene where checked; the cause of the rest is unknown. The sample includes fewer than 110,000 clones, with 87% observed a single time. The ten largest make up 0.6% to 0.8% of the sample. For these receptors, no antigen is known. Read against the paper, the sample's time point label means: cells obtained before transplantation from donor or recipient. The sample consisted of unstimulated CD4+ T cells sorted from spleen or lymph node cells, taken before transplant. The receptors stem from a human donor who was the organ donor for an intestinal transplant.

The rearrangement links TRBV5-6 to TRBJ2-7, with TRBD1 matching 12 bases. V was pared by 0 bases and J by 5 bases, with 3 bases of the junction left unmatched. The CDR3 runs 15 residues. The germline CDR1 and CDR2 sequences are SGHDT and YYEEEE. The CDR3 sequence is CASSLAGTGGHEQYF. The CDR3 coding sequence is TGTGCCAGCAGCTTGGCGGGGACAGGGGGCCACGAGCAGTACTTC.

This chain connects TRBV18 to TRBJ1-2, with 7 bases identical to TRBD1. Looked up from germline, CDR1 is KGHSH and CDR2 is LQKENI. The CDR3 has 17 amino acids. Trimming at V came to 0 bases and at J to 0 bases, leaving 7 bases not matched to a gene. The CDR3 DNA reads TGTGCCAGCTCACCACCGTGGACAGGCCATCCTAACTATGGCTACACCTTC. Its protein is CASSPPWTGHPNYGYTF.

The chain joins TRBV6-5 to TRBJ1-6; weak D call: TRBD1 (5 bases). Germline V lookup: CDR1 MNHEY, CDR2 SVGAGI. V lost 8 bases, J lost 14 bases, and 13 bases lay in between. The CDR3 totals 11 residues. The CDR3 sequence is CASGQGVALHF. As DNA, the CDR3 is TGTGCCAGCGGGCAAGGGGTAGCCCTCCACTTT.

V and J are TRBV6-5 and TRBJ1-5; 7 nucleotides agree with TRBD1. This CDR3 has 13 amino acids. V was pared by 2 bases and J by 9 bases, with 4 bases of the junction left unmatched. Germline CDR1 MNHEY, CDR2 SVGAGI. In DNA, the CDR3 is TGTGCCAGCAGTTACCGACAGGGTGGGCCCCAGCATTTT. This gives the protein CASSYRQGGPQHF.

CDR3 coding DNA: TGTGCCAGCAGCAATGCTAGCGGGAGGGATTGCGCAGATACGCAGTATTTT. Translated, it gives CASSNASGRDCADTQYF. The chain couples TRBV21-1 to TRBJ2-3; the table's D call, TRBD2, has no DNA check behind it. TRBV21-1 is recorded as a pseudogene. This CDR3 spans 17 amino acids.

The rearrangement uses TRBV9 and TRBJ1-1; D is possibly TRBD1 (5 bases). The CDR3 has 16 amino acids. Germline values: CDR1 SGDLS, CDR2 YYNGEE. Deletions cut 3 bases from V and 4 bases from J, with 19 bases between. CDR3: CASSARPQGKGTEAFF. As DNA, the CDR3 is TGTGCCAGCAGCGCGAGGCCCCAGGGCAAGGGCACTGAAGCTTTCTTT.

The table lists this clone with a count of one. This chain connects TRBV6-5 to TRBJ1-1; TRBD1 is a possible D gene (5 bases). Germline CDR1 and CDR2: MNHEY and SVGAGI. The length of the CDR3 is 13 residues. V lost 7 bases, J lost 1 base, and 10 bases lay in between. The CDR3 nucleotides read TGTGCCAGCACCGGACAAACGAACACTGAAGCTTTCTTT. Translating gives CASTGQTNTEAFF.

The genes are TRBV12-1 and TRBJ2-7; the table names TRBD1, a call not compared with the DNA. TRBV12-1 is labeled a pseudogene. The CDR3 totals 22 residues. This CDR3 reads CASSFEFNRGQEILQSSYEQYF. CDR3 coding DNA: TGTGCCAGCAGCTTTGAGTTTAACCGGGGACAGGAGATACTCCAGAGCTCCTACGAGCAGTACTTC.

The genes are TRBV5-1 and TRBJ2-3; D possibly matches TRBD1 or TRBD2 (6 bases each). The germline V gene has CDR1 SGHRS and CDR2 YFSETQ. The V end was cut by 7 bases, the J end by 7 bases, with 19 bases between. The length of the CDR3 is 14 residues. DNA of the CDR3: TGCGCCAGCCGGAGGGGGAGCGGTTCACATACGCAGTATTTT. As protein: CASRRGSGSHTQYF. Together with reference TRBV5-1 and TRBJ2-3, the CDR3 gives the full variable domain: KAGVTQTPRYLIKTRGQQVTLSCSPISGHRSVSWYQQTPGQGLQFLFEYFSETQRNKGNFPGRFSGRQFSNSRSEMNVSTLELGDSALYLCASRRGSGSHTQYFGPGTRLTVL.

V and J are TRBV10-1 and TRBJ2-6; 8 bases fit TRBD2. There are 18 residues in the CDR3. J gave up 1 base and V 3 bases, and 8 bases lay outside the gene matches. Germline CDR1 is WNHNN and CDR2 is SYGVQD (reference sequence). In nucleotides, the CDR3 is TGCGCCAGCAGTGAACGGGGGGGGCTCCTATCTGGGGCCAACGTCCTGACTTTC. It specifies CASSERGGLLSGANVLTF.

This clone was observed a single time. One end of the junction does not line up with germline, which may come from a read error. The rearrangement links TRBV6-5 to TRBJ2-7; 7 bases are shared with TRBD1. The CDR3 runs to 14 residues. Germline lookup yields CDR1 MNHEY and CDR2 SVGAGI. This chain's CDR3 is CAGRQDRPTYEQYF. The CDR3, as DNA: TGTGCCGGCAGACAGGACAGGCCAACCTACGAGCAGTACTTC.

V and J are TRBV5-1 and TRBJ2-7; D is undetermined. Germline loops: CDR1 SGHRS, CDR2 YFSETQ. Trimming shortened V by 0 bases and J by 1 base, and 11 bases separated the two germline ends. CDR3 length: 15 residues. In DNA form, the CDR3 reads TGCGCCAGCAGCTTGGGACTGGTAATATCCTACGAGCAGTACTTC. Translation gives CASSLGLVISYEQYF.

V and J are TRBV2 and TRBJ2-1, with TRBD1 as a possible D gene (7 bases). Germline CDR1 SNHLY, CDR2 FYNNEI. This CDR3 is built from 14 residues. Trimming shortened V by 7 bases and J by 5 bases, and 15 bases separated the two germline ends. CDR3 in DNA: TGTGCCAGCATCGAAGGCAGGGGGGACAATGAGCAGTTCTTC. As protein: CASIEGRGDNEQFF. Together with reference TRBV2 and TRBJ2-1, the CDR3 gives the full variable domain: EPEVTQTPSHQVTQMGQEVILRCVPISNHLYFYWYRQILGQKVEFLVSFYNNEISEKSEIFDDQFSVERPDGSNFTLKIRSTKLEDSAMYFCASIEGRGDNEQFFGPGTRLTVL.

The chain recombines TRBV5-1 with TRBJ2-1; D ambiguous. Germline assignment: CDR1 SGHRS and CDR2 YFSETQ. The CDR3 is made up of 11 amino acids. Trimming removed 5 bases from V and 6 bases from J, with 6 bases in between. CDR3 in DNA: TGCGCCAGCAGTCTACGCAATGAGCAGTTCTTC. Translation: CASSLRNEQFF.